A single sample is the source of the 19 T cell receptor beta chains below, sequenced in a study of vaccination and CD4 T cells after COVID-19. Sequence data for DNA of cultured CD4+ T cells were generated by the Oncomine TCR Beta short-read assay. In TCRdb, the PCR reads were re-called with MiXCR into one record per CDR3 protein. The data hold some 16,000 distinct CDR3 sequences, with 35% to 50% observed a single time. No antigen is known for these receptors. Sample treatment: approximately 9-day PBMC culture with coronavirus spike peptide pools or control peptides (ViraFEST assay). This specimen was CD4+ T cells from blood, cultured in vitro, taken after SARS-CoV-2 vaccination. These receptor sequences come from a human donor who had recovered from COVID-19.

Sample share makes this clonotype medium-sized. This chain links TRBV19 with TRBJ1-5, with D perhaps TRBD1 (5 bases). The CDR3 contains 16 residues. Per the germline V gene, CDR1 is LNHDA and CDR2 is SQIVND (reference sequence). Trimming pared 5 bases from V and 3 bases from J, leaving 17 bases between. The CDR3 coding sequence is TGTGCCAGTAGTTCCACGGGGCAGGGCGTCAATCAGCCCCAGCATTTT. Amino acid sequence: CASSSTGQGVNQPQHF.

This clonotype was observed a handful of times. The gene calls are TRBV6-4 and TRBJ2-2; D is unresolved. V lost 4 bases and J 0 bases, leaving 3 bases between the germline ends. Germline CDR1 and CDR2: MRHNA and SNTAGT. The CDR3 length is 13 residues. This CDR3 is CASSAANTGELFF. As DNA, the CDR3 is TGTGCCAGCAGTGCCGCGAACACCGGGGAGCTGTTTTTT.

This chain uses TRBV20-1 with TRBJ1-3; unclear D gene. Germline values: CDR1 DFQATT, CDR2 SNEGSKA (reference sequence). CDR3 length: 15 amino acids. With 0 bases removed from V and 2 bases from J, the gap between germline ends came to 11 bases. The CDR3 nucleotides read TGCAGTGCTAGAGAGTTGGGCAGCCCTGGAAACACCATATATTTT. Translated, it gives CSARELGSPGNTIYF.

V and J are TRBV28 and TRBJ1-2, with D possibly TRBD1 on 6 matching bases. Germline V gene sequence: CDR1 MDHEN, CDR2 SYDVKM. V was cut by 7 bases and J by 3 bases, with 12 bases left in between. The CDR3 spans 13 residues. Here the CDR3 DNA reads TGTGCCAGCACGTCCCCAGGGGACTATGGCTACACCTTC. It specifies CASTSPGDYGYTF.

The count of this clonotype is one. CDR3 sequence reads: CASSSQLGPQETQYF. For the CDR3, the DNA is TGTGCCAGCAGCTCCCAACTAGGGCCTCAAGAGACCCAGTACTTC. This chain connects TRBV7-6 to TRBJ2-5, with D tentatively TRBD2 (5 bases). V was cut by 4 bases and J by 2 bases, with 14 bases left in between. CDR1 is SGHVS and CDR2 is FNYEAQ in the germline V gene. The CDR3 length is 15 residues.

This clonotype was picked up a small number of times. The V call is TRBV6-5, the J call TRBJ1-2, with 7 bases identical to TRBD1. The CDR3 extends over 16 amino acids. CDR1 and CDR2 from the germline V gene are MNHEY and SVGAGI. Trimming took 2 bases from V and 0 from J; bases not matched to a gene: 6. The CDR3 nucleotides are TGTGCCAGCAGTTACGACAGGGAAGGCTCTAACTATGGCTACACCTTC. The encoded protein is CASSYDREGSNYGYTF.

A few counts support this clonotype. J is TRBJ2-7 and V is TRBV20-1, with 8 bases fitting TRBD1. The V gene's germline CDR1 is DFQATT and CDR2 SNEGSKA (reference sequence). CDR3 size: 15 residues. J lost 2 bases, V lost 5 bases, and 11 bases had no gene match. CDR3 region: CSASHRGTGAYEQYF. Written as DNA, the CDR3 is TGCAGTGCTTCACATCGGGGGACAGGTGCCTACGAGCAGTACTTC.

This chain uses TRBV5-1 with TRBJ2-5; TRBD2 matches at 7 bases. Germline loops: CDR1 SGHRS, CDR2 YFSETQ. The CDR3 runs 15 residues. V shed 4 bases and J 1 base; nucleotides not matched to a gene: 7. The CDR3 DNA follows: TGCGCCAGCAGCAGATTAAGCGGGACCCAAGAGACCCAGTACTTC. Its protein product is CASSRLSGTQETQYF.

CDR3 sequence: CSAILADYNEQFF. CDR3 coding DNA: TGCAGTGCTATACTAGCGGATTACAATGAGCAGTTCTTC. This chain joins TRBV20-1 and TRBJ2-1; 8 nucleotides agree with TRBD2. V lost 4 bases and J lost 4; bases outside the gene matches: 3. CDR3 size: 13 residues. The germline gives CDR1 DFQATT, CDR2 SNEGSKA (reference sequence).

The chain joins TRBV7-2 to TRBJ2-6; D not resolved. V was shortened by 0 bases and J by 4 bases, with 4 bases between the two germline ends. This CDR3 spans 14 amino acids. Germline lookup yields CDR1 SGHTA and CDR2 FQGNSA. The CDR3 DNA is TGTGCCAGCAGCTTAGCGTTCGGGGCCAACGTCCTGACTTTC. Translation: CASSLAFGANVLTF.

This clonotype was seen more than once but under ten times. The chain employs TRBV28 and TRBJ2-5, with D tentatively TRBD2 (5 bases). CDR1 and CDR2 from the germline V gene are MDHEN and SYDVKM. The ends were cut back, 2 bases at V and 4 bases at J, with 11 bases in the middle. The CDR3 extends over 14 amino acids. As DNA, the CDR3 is TGTGCCAGCAGTTTAATGGGAGTCGGAGAGACCCAGTACTTC. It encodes CASSLMGVGETQYF.

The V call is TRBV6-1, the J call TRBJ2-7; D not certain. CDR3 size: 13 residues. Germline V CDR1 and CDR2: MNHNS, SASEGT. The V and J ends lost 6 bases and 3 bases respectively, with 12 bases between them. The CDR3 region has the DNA TGTGCCAGCAGCGCTAAAGTCCACTACGAGCAGTACTTC. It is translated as CASSAKVHYEQYF.

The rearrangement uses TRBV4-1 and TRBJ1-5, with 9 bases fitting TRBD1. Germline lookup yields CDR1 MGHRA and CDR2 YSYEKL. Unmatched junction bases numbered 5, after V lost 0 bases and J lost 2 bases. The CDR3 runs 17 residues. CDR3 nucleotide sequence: TGCGCCAGCAGCCAAGAGGTTAGACAGGGGGGCAATCAGCCCCAGCATTTT. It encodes CASSQEVRQGGNQPQHF.

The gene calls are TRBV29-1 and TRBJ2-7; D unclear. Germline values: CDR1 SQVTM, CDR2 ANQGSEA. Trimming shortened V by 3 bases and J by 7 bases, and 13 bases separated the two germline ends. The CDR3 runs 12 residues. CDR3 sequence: CSVELTVGEQYF. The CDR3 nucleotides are TGCAGCGTTGAGTTAACGGTGGGGGAGCAGTACTTC.

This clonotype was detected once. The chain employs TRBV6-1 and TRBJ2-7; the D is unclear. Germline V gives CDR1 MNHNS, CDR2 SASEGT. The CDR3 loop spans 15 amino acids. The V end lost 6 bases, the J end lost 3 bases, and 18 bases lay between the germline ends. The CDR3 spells CASRMKGHSIYEQYF. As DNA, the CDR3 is TGTGCCAGCAGGATGAAAGGGCACAGCATCTACGAGCAGTACTTC.

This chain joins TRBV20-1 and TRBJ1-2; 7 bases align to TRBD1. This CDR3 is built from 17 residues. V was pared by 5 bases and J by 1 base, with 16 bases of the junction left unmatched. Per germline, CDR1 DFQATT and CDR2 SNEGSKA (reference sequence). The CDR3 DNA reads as TGCAGTGCTCAAACCGGGACAGCGGCTTTGGTTAACTATGGCTACACCTTC. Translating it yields CSAQTGTAALVNYGYTF.

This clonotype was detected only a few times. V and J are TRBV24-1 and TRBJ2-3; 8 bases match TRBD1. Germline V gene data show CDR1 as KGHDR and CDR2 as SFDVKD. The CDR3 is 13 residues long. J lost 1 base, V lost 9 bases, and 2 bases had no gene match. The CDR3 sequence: CATWDRRTDTQYF. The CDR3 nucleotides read TGTGCCACCTGGGACAGGCGCACAGATACGCAGTATTTT.

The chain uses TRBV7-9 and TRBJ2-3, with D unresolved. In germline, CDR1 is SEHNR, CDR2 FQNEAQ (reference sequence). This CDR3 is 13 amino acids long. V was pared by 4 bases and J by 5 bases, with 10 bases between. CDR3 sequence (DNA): TGTGCCAGCAGCTCAGGAAACCGAGATACGCAGTATTTT. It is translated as CASSSGNRDTQYF.

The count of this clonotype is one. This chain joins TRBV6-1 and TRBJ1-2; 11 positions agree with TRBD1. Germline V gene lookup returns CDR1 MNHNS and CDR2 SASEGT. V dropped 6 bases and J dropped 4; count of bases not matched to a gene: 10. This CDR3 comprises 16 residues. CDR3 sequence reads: CASRPPGGTGGYGYTF. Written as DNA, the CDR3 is TGTGCCAGCAGGCCTCCCGGCGGGACAGGGGGCTATGGCTACACCTTC.